This T cell receptor beta chain came from a study of blood T cell repertoires in COVID-19 (dated by TCRdb to the early 2020s). Study-wide context: Collaborator samples came from the United States, Italy and Spain and covered acute and convalescent phases of COVID-19. The dataset comprised deeply sampled blood TCRbeta repertoires from subjects exposed to, actively infected with, or recovered from COVID-19. Sample metadata almost always included a de-identified subject ID, COVID-19 status, age in years and sex. The material from the prospective study consisted of cDNA or gDNA derived from T cells, B-cell-depleted T cells, or PBMCs. A freely available public database, intended as a resource for researchers studying the immune response to SARS-CoV-2, is where the repertoires were released. Samples were obtained from the ongoing ImmuneRACE study (first 160 participants) and from 1,254 subjects provided by 6 global collaborators. Where HLA class I and class II types were available, the types were taken from metadata supplied by the sample provider, not from assay-based typing. General study outcomes and caveats: Clinical and demographic metadata were provided uncurated, with the amount varying by source and participant.

Participants in the prospective study were enrolled through a virtual design, were aged roughly 18 to 90 years, and lived in approximately 25 United States geographic areas. To assign participants to cohorts, the prospective study relied on clinical history that participants themselves reported in a screening survey and a study questionnaire. Recovered participants in ImmuneRACE Cohort 3 were defined by two consecutive negative NP/OP PCR tests, clearance by a healthcare professional, or resolution of symptoms. In the prospective study, whole blood, serum and a nasopharyngeal or oropharyngeal swab were collected from each participant by mobile phlebotomists. Participants in the prospective study had the option to provide additional blood draws and questionnaires over a 2-month period. Before DNA extraction, prospective study blood samples were shipped either frozen or at room temperature. TCRbeta CDR3 regions were amplified from genomic DNA by means of the immunoSEQ Assay, a bias-controlled multiplex PCR. The original methods were these. The number of nucleated cells in each sample was estimated from the amplification of reference gene primers within the assay. To quantify the absolute abundance of each unique TCRbeta CDR3 rearrangement, sequence reads were collapsed and filtered. For each sample, productive Simpson clonality was calculated as the square root of Simpson's diversity index across productive rearrangements. The clones in this table, taken by TCRdb from immuneACCESS, are in-frame only. Not every clone is retained; where verified, under half of the shortfall comes from an unresolved V gene, and the cause of the rest is unknown. That table is the source of V, J and clone size, and D and trimming were worked out from the DNA. The sample includes hundreds of thousands of clones, with 87% observed a single time. The top ten hold around 9% of the sample.

Notes on this clone: Its specific antigen is unknown. One base away there is no much larger clone; base qualities are not given.

The CDR3 numbers 15 residues from cysteine through phenylalanine. Of the read, only the CDR3 DNA is kept; its 45 bases are in frame from base 1. The germline V gene encodes CDR1 KGHDR and CDR2 SFDVKD. V loses 4 bases, J loses 1 base, and the germline ends lie 11 bases apart. Recombination joined TRBV24-1 with TRBJ2-3; a tentative D call is TRBD2 (5 bases match). This receptor was obtained from a woman under 30 who had recovered from COVID-19. Material: PBMCs or T cells enriched from blood (not recorded which). For the CDR3, the sequence is CATSDPGFGTDTQYF. The nucleotide sequence reads TGTGCCACCAGTGACCCGGGGTTCGGCACAGATACGCAGTATTTT.